The 29 T cell receptor beta chains below all came from one sample that was sequenced in a study of T-cell memory formation after mild COVID-19. TCRdb re-called the 5' RACE reads with MiXCR, one entry per CDR3 protein. The sample has 540,000 or so distinct CDR3 sequences; over 20% are singletons. Sequenced: PBMCs or a T cell subset sorted from them (not recorded which). Receptors originate from an adult woman who had mild COVID-19 (a few samples of this study predate the infection). Cell type and time point are not known.

This clonotype was observed a handful of times. The chain is built from TRBV15 and TRBJ2-7, with 9 bases identical to TRBD1. CDR1 is LNHNV and CDR2 is YYDKDF in the germline V gene (reference sequence). The J segment lost 7 bases and the V segment lost 3 bases, leaving 1 base of the junction unmatched. The CDR3 length is 12 residues. The CDR3 DNA reads as TGTGCCACCAGCAGGACAGGGGGAGAGCAGTACTTC. It translates to CATSRTGGEQYF.

In DNA, the CDR3 is TGTGCCAGCAGCTACTTGACACCTTACGAGCAGTACTTC. Its protein is CASSYLTPYEQYF. This chain joins TRBV7-2 and TRBJ2-7; D is undetermined. Germline assignment: CDR1 SGHTA and CDR2 FQGNSA. The CDR3 has 13 residues. Trimming removed 4 bases at V and 4 bases at J, with 11 bases between.

This clonotype was seen a few times. The genes are TRBV15 and TRBJ1-1; D remains unclear. The CDR3 sequence is 14 residues long. Germline-derived CDR1 and CDR2 are LNHNV and YYDKDF (reference sequence). Deletions cut 5 bases from V and 4 bases from J, with 14 bases between. The CDR3 reads CATSGRLGGTEAFF. The CDR3 DNA is TGTGCCACCAGCGGCCGACTTGGAGGCACTGAAGCTTTCTTT.

This clonotype has ten or more counts. The V gene is TRBV20-1, the J gene TRBJ1-5; D might be TRBD1 (5 bases). Trimming left V 6 bases short and J 4 bases short, with 16 bases between. Germline V gives CDR1 DFQATT, CDR2 SNEGSKA (reference sequence). The CDR3 is 14 residues long. CDR3 loop: CSALPLAGNQPQHF. For the CDR3, the DNA is TGCAGTGCCCTCCCACTCGCAGGGAATCAGCCCCAGCATTTT.

This clonotype occurred a few times. The chain links TRBV20-1 to TRBJ2-7; 10 bases are shared with TRBD2. Germline assignment: CDR1 DFQATT and CDR2 SNEGSKA (reference sequence). V was clipped by 3 bases and J by 5 bases; unmatched bases: 7. CDR3 size: 14 residues. CDR3 loop: CSASRSGRANEQYF. The CDR3 DNA is TGCAGTGCTAGTAGGAGCGGGAGGGCGAACGAGCAGTACTTC.

This sequence joins TRBV5-1 and TRBJ2-1; 10 nucleotides match TRBD2. V was pared by 4 bases and J by 5 bases, with 9 bases of the junction left unmatched. CDR1 and CDR2 from the germline V gene are SGHRS and YFSETQ. The CDR3 has 16 residues. CDR3 in DNA: TGCGCCAGCAGCCCAAACCCTAGCGGGGGCCACAATGAGCAGTTCTTC. It specifies CASSPNPSGGHNEQFF.

This clonotype was counted many times. Here the CDR3 DNA reads TGTGCCAGCAGCTTAAACGGGGGGCGCCAAGAGACCCAGTACTTC. The encoded protein is CASSLNGGRQETQYF. The chain has TRBV7-3 and TRBJ2-5; tentative D call: TRBD2 (7 bases). Trimming removed 1 base at V and 1 base at J, with 10 bases between. Germline lookup yields CDR1 SGHTA and CDR2 FQGTGA. This CDR3 has 15 amino acids.

The chain has TRBV20-1 and TRBJ1-4; 8 nucleotides align to TRBD1. The CDR3 totals 13 residues. Losses at the gene ends were 6 bases for V and 4 bases for J; bases not matched to a gene: 4. Germline V gene lookup returns CDR1 DFQATT and CDR2 SNEGSKA (reference sequence). The CDR3 nucleotides are TGCAGTGCCGGACAGGGAGATAATGAAAAACTGTTTTTT. The encoded protein is CSAGQGDNEKLFF.

The rearrangement uses TRBV30 and TRBJ1-4, with 9 bases identical to TRBD1. This CDR3 region has 14 residues. Trimming removed 3 bases from V and 6 bases from J; junction bases left unmatched: 5. Per the germline V gene, CDR1 is GTSNPN and CDR2 is SVGIG (reference sequence). The CDR3 sequence: CAWRAGQGHEKLFF. CDR3 in DNA: TGTGCCTGGAGGGCGGGACAGGGTCATGAAAAACTGTTTTTT.

This clonotype was seen only a few times. The rearrangement links TRBV5-1 to TRBJ2-3; weak D call: TRBD2 (5 bases). This CDR3 is 18 amino acids long. Germline V gene data show CDR1 as SGHRS and CDR2 as YFSETQ. The V end lost 1 base, the J end lost 1 base, and 19 bases lay between the germline ends. The DNA of the CDR3 is TGCGCCAGCAGCTTGTTGGCTAGCCGGTCGAGTGGCACAGATACGCAGTATTTT. It specifies CASSLLASRSSGTDTQYF.

This clonotype was counted only a few times. The CDR3 DNA follows: TGCAGTGCAATAGCGGGAGCCTACGAGCAGTACTTC. Translation gives CSAIAGAYEQYF. This rearrangement joins TRBV20-1 to TRBJ2-7; 9 bases agree with TRBD2. The V gene's germline CDR1 is DFQATT and CDR2 SNEGSKA (reference sequence). CDR3 length: 12 residues. The junction had 2 bases not matched to a gene; V was cut back by 6 bases and J by 2 bases.

This clonotype was seen more than once but under ten times. The V gene is TRBV15, the J gene TRBJ1-4; D perhaps matches TRBD1 (5 bases). The germline V gene encodes CDR1 LNHNV and CDR2 YYDKDF (reference sequence). V was trimmed by 1 base and J by 4 bases, leaving 10 bases between them. CDR3 length: 15 residues. The CDR3 DNA is TGTGCCACCAGCAGAGGGGACCAGGATAATGAAAAACTGTTTTTT. Amino acid sequence: CATSRGDQDNEKLFF. The full variable domain, in which reference TRBV15 and TRBJ1-4 provide the parts outside the CDR3, is DAMVIQNPRYQVTQFGKPVTLSCSQTLNHNVMYWYQQKSSQAPKLLFHYYDKDFNNEADTPDNFQSRRPNTSFCFLDIRSPGLGDTAMYLCATSRGDQDNEKLFFGSGTQLSVL.

This clonotype was counted only a few times. The chain employs TRBV29-1 and TRBJ2-5, with D maybe TRBD1 (6 bases). This CDR3 has 13 amino acids. V was cut by 6 bases and J by 1 base, with 12 bases left in between. CDR1 and CDR2 (germline): SQVTM, ANQGSEA. The CDR3 spells CSVRGPLQETQYF. CDR3 sequence (DNA): TGCAGCGTCAGGGGTCCCCTCCAAGAGACCCAGTACTTC.

This clonotype has only a few counts. The rearrangement joins TRBV11-2 to TRBJ2-1; 13 bases are a match to TRBD2. Looked up from germline, CDR1 is SGHAT and CDR2 is FQNNGV. The J segment lost 0 bases and the V segment lost 5 bases, leaving 4 bases of the junction unmatched. The CDR3 is 17 amino acids. CDR3 amino acids: CASSHWTSGSSYNEQFF. In DNA, the CDR3 is TGTGCCAGCAGCCATTGGACTAGCGGGAGCTCCTACAATGAGCAGTTCTTC.

This chain links TRBV14 with TRBJ2-5; 8 bases are a match to TRBD2. The CDR3 extends over 15 amino acids. J gave up 5 bases and V 5 bases, and 10 bases lay outside the gene matches. Germline V gene lookup returns CDR1 SGHDN and CDR2 FVKESK. The CDR3 coding sequence is TGTGCCAGCAGCTTGAGCGGGAGCAAGGACGAGACCCAGTACTTC. Residues: CASSLSGSKDETQYF.

There are a few counts of this clonotype. The V call is TRBV6-2 or TRBV6-3, the J call TRBJ1-6; D is perhaps TRBD1 (5 bases). The CDR3 is made up of 14 amino acids. Germline loops: CDR1 MNHEY, CDR2 SVGEGT. The V end lost 11 bases, the J end lost 6 bases, and 17 bases lay between the germline ends. CDR3 sequence (DNA): TGTGCCGGACATTTAGGACGGGGTAATTCACCCCTCCACTTT. Its protein is CAGHLGRGNSPLHF.

This clonotype was counted a few times. The chain is built from TRBV27 and TRBJ2-1, with TRBD2 identical over 9 bases. The CDR3 runs to 17 residues. The germline gives CDR1 MNHEY, CDR2 SMNVEV (reference sequence). With V trimmed by 6 bases and J by 5 bases, 14 bases remained unmatched. CDR3 in DNA: TGTGCCAGCAGGCCCTACCCGCCAGCGGGAGGTAACAATGAGCAGTTCTTC. Amino acid sequence: CASRPYPPAGGNNEQFF.

This clonotype turned up a few times. V is TRBV7-3 and J is TRBJ2-1; possible D gene TRBD2, 6 bases. The CDR3 extends over 13 amino acids. Germline V gene data show CDR1 as SGHTA and CDR2 as FQGTGA. Trimming took 4 bases from V and 12 from J, leaving 16 bases between them. The CDR3, as DNA: TGTGCCAGCAGCTCCACGTCTAGCGTGGGGCAGTTCTTC. It codes for CASSSTSSVGQFF.

The chain links TRBV20-1 to TRBJ2-1, with 8 bases lining up with TRBD2. Germline V CDR1 and CDR2: DFQATT, SNEGSKA (reference sequence). The V segment lost 2 bases and the J segment 3 bases; nucleotides outside the gene matches: 6. This CDR3 is 15 amino acids long. The CDR3 protein is CSARTGGSGYNEQFF. CDR3 in DNA: TGCAGTGCTAGAACGGGAGGGAGTGGCTACAATGAGCAGTTCTTC.

The chain recombines TRBV14 with TRBJ2-7; the match to TRBD1 covers 8 bases. V shed 3 bases and J 4 bases; nucleotides not matched to a gene: 5. This CDR3 is built from 14 residues. Germline assignment: CDR1 SGHDN and CDR2 FVKESK. CDR3 nucleotides: TGTGCCAGCAGCCAGACAGGGGCTCGTTACGAGCAGTACTTC. This encodes CASSQTGARYEQYF.

In its sample, this clonotype was seen a few times. In DNA, the CDR3 is TGTGCCAGCAGCCCCCGGGGGGGTGCGAAGACGCAGTATTTT. Translation gives CASSPRGGAKTQYF. V gene TRBV7-2 combines with J gene TRBJ2-3; 8 bases line up with TRBD2. The CDR3 covers 14 residues. The V segment lost 5 bases and the J segment 9 bases; nucleotides outside the gene matches: 10. Germline V gives CDR1 SGHTA, CDR2 FQGNSA.

This clonotype was observed once. In DNA form, the CDR3 reads TGTGCCAGTAGTTTCCCCGGAGGGGGCGCGAACATTCAGTACTTC. Its protein product is CASSFPGGGANIQYF. This chain connects TRBV19 to TRBJ2-4, with D perhaps matching TRBD1 (7 bases). The germline V gene has CDR1 LNHDA and CDR2 SQIVND (reference sequence). Trimming removed 5 bases at V and 7 bases at J, with 18 bases between. The CDR3 is 15 residues long.

The CDR3 nucleotides read TGTGCCAGCAGCCACAGGAGTACCTCCTCCATGAACACTGAAGCTTTCTTT. Its protein product is CASSHRSTSSMNTEAFF. This chain uses TRBV6-6 with TRBJ1-1; possibly TRBD1 for D (5 bases). The V and J ends lost 6 bases and 0 bases respectively, with 20 bases between them. The CDR3 has 17 amino acids. Germline-derived CDR1 and CDR2 are MNHNY and SVGAGI (reference sequence).

This clonotype has a handful of counts. The chain joins TRBV5-1 to TRBJ2-7; D possibly uses TRBD1 or TRBD2 (5 bases each). This CDR3 comprises 15 residues. V dropped 3 bases and J dropped 0 bases, with 13 bases sitting between them. CDR1 and CDR2 (germline): SGHRS, YFSETQ. CDR3 in amino acids: CASSSSRDGSYEQYF. In nucleotides, the CDR3 is TGCGCCAGCAGCTCCAGCCGGGACGGCTCCTACGAGCAGTACTTC.

The chain couples TRBV9 to TRBJ1-2; 7 nucleotides line up with TRBD1. The junction had 8 bases not matched to a gene; V was cut back by 3 bases and J by 6 bases. CDR1 and CDR2 (germline): SGDLS, YYNGEE. This CDR3 is 14 amino acids long. The CDR3 loop is CASSANRGWNGYTF. CDR3 coding DNA: TGTGCCAGCAGCGCGAACAGGGGCTGGAATGGCTACACCTTC.

This clonotype appeared a few times. V is TRBV13 and J is TRBJ2-1; perhaps TRBD1 as D (6 bases). V lost 8 bases and J lost 2, with 10 bases in between. CDR3 length: 13 amino acids. CDR1 PRHDT and CDR2 FYEKMQ come from the germline V gene (reference sequence). CDR3 sequence (DNA): TGTGCCAGCGTTGGACAGCCCTACAATGAGCAGTTCTTC. Encoded protein: CASVGQPYNEQFF.

This clonotype showed up just a few times. CDR3 residues: CASSWGGDSAEAFF. The DNA of the CDR3 is TGTGCCAGCAGCTGGGGGGGAGACAGCGCGGAAGCTTTCTTT. The V gene is TRBV7-9, the J gene TRBJ1-1; possibly TRBD1 for D (5 bases). The length of the CDR3 is 14 residues. V lost 4 bases, J lost 8 bases, and 17 bases lay in between. Germline CDR1 reads SEHNR; CDR2 reads FQNEAQ (reference sequence).

This clonotype was found once. The V call is TRBV11-2, the J call TRBJ2-7, with 10 bases fitting TRBD2. V trimming: 6 bases; J trimming: 3 bases; junction bases outside the gene matches: 11. The germline gives CDR1 SGHAT, CDR2 FQNNGV. This CDR3 is 16 amino acids long. This CDR3 reads CASRYSFRTSGYEQYF. The CDR3 coding sequence is TGTGCCAGCAGGTATTCCTTCCGGACTAGCGGCTACGAGCAGTACTTC.

This clonotype has only a few counts. The junction shows a germline mismatch at one end, possibly a read error. The chain couples TRBV6-5 to TRBJ1-5, with D perhaps TRBD1 (5 bases). Germline values: CDR1 MNHEY, CDR2 SVGAGI. CDR3 length: 15 residues. CDR3 sequence (DNA): TGTGCCAGCAGTTCAACCGAGGGGTGGGATCAGACCCAGCATTTT. It is translated as CASSSTEGWDQTQHF.